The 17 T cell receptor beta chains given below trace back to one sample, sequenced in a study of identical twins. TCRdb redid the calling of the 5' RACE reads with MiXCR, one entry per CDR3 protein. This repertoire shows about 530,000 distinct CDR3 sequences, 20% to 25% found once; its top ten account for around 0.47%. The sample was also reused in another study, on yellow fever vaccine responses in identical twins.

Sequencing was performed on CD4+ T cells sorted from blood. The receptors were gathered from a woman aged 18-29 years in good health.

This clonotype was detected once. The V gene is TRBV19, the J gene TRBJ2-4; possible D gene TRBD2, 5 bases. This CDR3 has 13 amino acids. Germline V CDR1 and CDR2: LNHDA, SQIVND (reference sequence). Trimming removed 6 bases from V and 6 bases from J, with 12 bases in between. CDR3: CASSTGMINIQYF. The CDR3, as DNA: TGTGCCAGTAGCACCGGGATGATAAACATTCAGTACTTC.

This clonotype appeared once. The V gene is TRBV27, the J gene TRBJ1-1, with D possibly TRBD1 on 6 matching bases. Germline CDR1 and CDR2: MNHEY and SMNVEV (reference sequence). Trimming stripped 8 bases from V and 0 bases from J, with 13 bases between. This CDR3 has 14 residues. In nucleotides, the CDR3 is TGTGCCAGCTGGAGGGGGGGGGTGAACACTGAAGCTTTCTTT. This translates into CASWRGGVNTEAFF.

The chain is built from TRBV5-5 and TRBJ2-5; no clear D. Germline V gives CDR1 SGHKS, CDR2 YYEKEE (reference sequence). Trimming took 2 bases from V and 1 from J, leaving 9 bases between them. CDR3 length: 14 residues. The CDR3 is CASSLQTSQETQYF. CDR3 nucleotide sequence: TGTGCCAGCAGCTTACAGACGAGCCAAGAGACCCAGTACTTC.

The CDR3 DNA sequence: TGTGCCAGCAGCCAAGTCACAGGGTCGGAGACCCAGTACTTC. Its translation is CASSQVTGSETQYF. This rearrangement joins TRBV3-1 to TRBJ2-5; D is possibly TRBD1 (6 bases). Trimming took off 1 base at V and 5 bases at J, with 11 bases between the two ends. This CDR3 contains 14 residues. Looked up from germline, CDR1 is LGHDT and CDR2 is YNNKEL (reference sequence).

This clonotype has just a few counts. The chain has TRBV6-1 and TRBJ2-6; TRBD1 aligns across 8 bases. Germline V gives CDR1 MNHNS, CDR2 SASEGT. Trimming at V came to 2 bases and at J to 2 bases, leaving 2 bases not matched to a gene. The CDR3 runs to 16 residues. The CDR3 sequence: CASSEQGAAGANVLTF. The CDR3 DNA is TGTGCCAGCAGTGAACAGGGGGCAGCTGGGGCCAACGTCCTGACTTTC.

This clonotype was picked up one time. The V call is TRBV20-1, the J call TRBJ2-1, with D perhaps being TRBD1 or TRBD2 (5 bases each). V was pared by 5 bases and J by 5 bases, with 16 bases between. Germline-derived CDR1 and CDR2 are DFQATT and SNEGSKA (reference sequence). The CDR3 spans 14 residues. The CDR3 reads CSASPGRGDNEQFF. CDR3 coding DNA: TGCAGTGCTTCACCAGGGAGAGGGGACAATGAGCAGTTCTTC.

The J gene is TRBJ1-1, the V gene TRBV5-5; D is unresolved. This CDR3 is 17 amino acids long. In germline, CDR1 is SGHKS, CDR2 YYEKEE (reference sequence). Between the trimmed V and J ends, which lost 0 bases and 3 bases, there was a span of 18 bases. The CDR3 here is CASSLGGGRARDTEAFF. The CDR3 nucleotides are TGTGCCAGCAGCTTGGGAGGCGGACGGGCTAGGGACACTGAAGCTTTCTTT.

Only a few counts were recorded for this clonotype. In DNA, the CDR3 is TGCAGCTCCTCTCCTAGACTGACCACAGATACGCAGTATTTT. This translates into CSSSPRLTTDTQYF. This chain uses TRBV29-1 with TRBJ2-3; D gene ambiguous. The CDR3 sequence is 14 residues long. CDR1 is SQVTM and CDR2 is ANQGSEA in the germline V gene. The V and J ends lost 8 bases and 2 bases respectively, with 17 bases between them.

Here the CDR3 reads CASSLSPRGGNEQFF. In DNA, the CDR3 is TGCGCCAGCAGCTTATCCCCCCGGGGTGGCAATGAGCAGTTCTTC. The V gene is TRBV5-1, the J gene TRBJ2-1, with D tentatively TRBD2 (5 bases). Per the germline V gene, CDR1 is SGHRS and CDR2 is YFSETQ. Trimming stripped 2 bases from V and 6 bases from J, with 15 bases between. The CDR3 sequence is 15 residues long.

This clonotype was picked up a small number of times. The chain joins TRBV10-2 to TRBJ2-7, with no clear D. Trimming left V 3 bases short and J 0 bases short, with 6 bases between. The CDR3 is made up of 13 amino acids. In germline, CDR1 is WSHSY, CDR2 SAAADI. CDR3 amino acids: CASSERRSYEQYF. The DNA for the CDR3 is TGCGCCAGCAGTGAAAGGCGCTCCTACGAGCAGTACTTC.

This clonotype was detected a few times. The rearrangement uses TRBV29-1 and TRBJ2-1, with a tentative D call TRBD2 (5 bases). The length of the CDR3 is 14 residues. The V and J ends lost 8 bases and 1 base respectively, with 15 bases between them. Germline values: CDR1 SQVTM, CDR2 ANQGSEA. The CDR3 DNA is TGCAGCTATGCGGGTCTTGGTTCCTACAATGAGCAGTTCTTC. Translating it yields CSYAGLGSYNEQFF.

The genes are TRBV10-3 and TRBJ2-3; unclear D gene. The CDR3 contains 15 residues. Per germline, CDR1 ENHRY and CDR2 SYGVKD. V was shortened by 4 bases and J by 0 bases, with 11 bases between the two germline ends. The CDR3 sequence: CAISGGHLSTDTQYF. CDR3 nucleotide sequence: TGTGCCATCAGTGGTGGCCACCTAAGCACAGATACGCAGTATTTT.

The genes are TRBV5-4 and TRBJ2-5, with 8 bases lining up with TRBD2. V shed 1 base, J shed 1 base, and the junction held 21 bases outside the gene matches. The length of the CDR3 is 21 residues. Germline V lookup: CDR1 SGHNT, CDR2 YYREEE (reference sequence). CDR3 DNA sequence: TGTGCCAGCAGCTTGTGGATCCTAGCGGGCCGAATACCAAACCTCCAAGAGACCCAGTACTTC. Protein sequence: CASSLWILAGRIPNLQETQYF.

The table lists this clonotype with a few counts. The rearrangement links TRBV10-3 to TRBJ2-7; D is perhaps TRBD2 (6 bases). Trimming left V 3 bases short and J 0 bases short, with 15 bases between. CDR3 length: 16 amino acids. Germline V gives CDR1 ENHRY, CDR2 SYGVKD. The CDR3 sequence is CAISEPGRRSSYEQYF. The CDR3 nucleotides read TGTGCCATCAGTGAACCGGGGAGGCGTAGCTCCTACGAGCAGTACTTC.

CDR3 DNA: TGTGCCACCAGTGACTCCGACAGGGACGACCTACAAGAGACCCAGTACTTC. Translated, it gives CATSDSDRDDLQETQYF. V usage is TRBV24-1 and J usage is TRBJ2-5, with 7 bases fitting TRBD1. CDR1 and CDR2 from the germline V gene are KGHDR and SFDVKD. J was trimmed by 2 bases and V by 4 bases; bases with no gene match: 12. The CDR3 spans 17 residues.

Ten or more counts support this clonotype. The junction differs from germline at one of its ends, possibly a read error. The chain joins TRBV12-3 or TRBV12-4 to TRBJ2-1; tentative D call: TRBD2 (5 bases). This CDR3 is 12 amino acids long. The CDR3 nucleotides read TGCGCAGTCCAGCGGAACAACAATGAGCAGTTCTTC. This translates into CAVQRNNNEQFF.

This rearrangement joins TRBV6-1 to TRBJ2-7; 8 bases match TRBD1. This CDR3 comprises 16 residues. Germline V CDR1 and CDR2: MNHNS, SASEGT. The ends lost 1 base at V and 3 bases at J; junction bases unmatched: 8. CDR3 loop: CASSEEGQGIGYEQYF. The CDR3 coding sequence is TGTGCCAGCAGTGAAGAAGGACAGGGCATCGGCTACGAGCAGTACTTC.